The rows below give T cell receptor beta chains drawn from one sample of a study of T cell responses to AZD1222 COVID-19 vaccine. TCRdb's table, derived via immunoSEQ multiplex PCR, lists solely in-frame clones and lacks some. The sample has about 130,000 clones, approximately 88% seen once; the top ten hold approximately 4.5%. The specimen was peripheral blood, collected on day 0 of AZD1222 vaccination. The receptor source for this set is an adult in good health. CDR3s leave out the opening cysteine and the closing phenylalanine or tryptophan. A D gene is named only where the DNA matches it firmly.

TRBV24-1	TRBJ2-3	TRBD2	ATSDVAGLSTDTQY
TRBV7-9	TRBJ2-7	TRBD1	ASSLGLGQGFYEQY
TRBV3-1/TRBV3-2	TRBJ2-3	.	ASRDHAANTQY
TRBV6-5	TRBJ1-5	.	ASSYSTGYSNQPQH
TRBV10-1	TRBJ2-2	.	ASRKGNTGELF
TRBV7-9	TRBJ1-4	.	ASSLQLGGGEKLF
TRBV30	TRBJ1-1	.	AWSEESEAF
TRBV12-3/TRBV12-4	TRBJ1-1	TRBD1	ASFDRDESGAF
TRBV9	TRBJ2-7	TRBD1	ASSVYRDRGNEQY
TRBV7-9	TRBJ1-4	.	ASSRQGLGEKLF